The clone carrying this T cell receptor beta chain was detected once. This sample was taken from a study of shared T cell receptors in the human thymus. The method was immunoSEQ multiplex PCR; TCRdb's version includes in-frame clones alone and lacks a portion of them. The sample has just under 550,000 clones; approximately 80% are singletons. Germline-derived CDR1 and CDR2 are MGHRA and YSYEKL. V was clipped by 0 bases and J by 3 bases, with 8 bases between them. This CDR3 is built from 14 residues. These data were likewise used in another study, on human thymus T cells. That source adds: Resections from corrective heart surgery supplied the thymus tissue.

This rearrangement joins TRBV4-1 to TRBJ1-2, with a tentative D call TRBD1 (5 bases). The specimen sequenced was thymocytes. This clonotype was sampled from a boy younger than two with a congenital heart defect. This CDR3 reads CASSQEDTYYGYTF. The CDR3, as DNA: TGCGCCAGCAGCCAAGAGGACACCTACTATGGCTACACCTTC.